Below, 23 T cell receptor beta chains from the same sample are listed, as sequenced in a study of T cells after yellow fever vaccination. TCRdb itself ran the 5' RACE reads through MiXCR, one entry per CDR3 protein. The sample has roughly 340,000 distinct CDR3 sequences, 8.7% seen once. The starting material was PBMCs, obtained on the day of the first yellow fever vaccination. These receptors all come from a man aged 18 to 30 who received the YFV17D yellow fever vaccine.

This clonotype counts as medium-sized. This chain uses TRBV5-1 with TRBJ2-3, with no clear D. The CDR3 totals 14 residues. V dropped 2 bases and J dropped 1 base, with 8 bases sitting between them. CDR1 and CDR2 (germline): SGHRS, YFSETQ. The CDR3 reads CASSFERGTDTQYF. CDR3 nucleotides: TGCGCCAGCAGCTTCGAACGAGGCACAGATACGCAGTATTTT. Full variable domain (outside the CDR3, taken from reference TRBV5-1 and TRBJ2-3): KAGVTQTPRYLIKTRGQQVTLSCSPISGHRSVSWYQQTPGQGLQFLFEYFSETQRNKGNFPGRFSGRQFSNSRSEMNVSTLELGDSALYLCASSFERGTDTQYFGPGTRLTVL.

This clonotype came up many times. The chain joins TRBV7-3 to TRBJ1-2; D is ambiguous. This CDR3 region has 13 residues. Germline CDR1 is SGHTA and CDR2 is FQGTGA. The V and J ends lost 3 bases and 7 bases respectively, with 12 bases between them. Here the CDR3 DNA reads TGTGCCAGCAGCTTTTCGCGAGAGAGTGGCTACACCTTC. Encoded protein: CASSFSRESGYTF.

This clonotype was detected a few times. The chain links TRBV4-1 to TRBJ2-7; D is undetermined. CDR3 length: 15 amino acids. The V end was cut by 0 bases, the J end by 4 bases, with 13 bases between. The V gene's germline CDR1 is MGHRA and CDR2 YSYEKL. CDR3 in DNA: TGCGCCAGCAGCCAAGAGGTTTACACCCAGTACGAGCAGTACTTC. Protein: CASSQEVYTQYEQYF.

This clonotype has more than one count but fewer than ten. The V gene is TRBV29-1, the J gene TRBJ2-1; 10 nucleotides align to TRBD2. The CDR3 has 14 amino acids. Germline-derived CDR1 and CDR2 are SQVTM and ANQGSEA. V gave up 2 bases and J gave up 6 bases; unmatched junction bases: 4. The CDR3 nucleotides read TGCAGCGTTGAAAGCGGGGGGGCCCCCAATGAGCAGTTCTTC. Amino acid sequence: CSVESGGAPNEQFF.

This clonotype was seen only a few times. The V call is TRBV20-1, the J call TRBJ1-2, with D perhaps TRBD1 (6 bases). The CDR3 consists of 15 residues. V was clipped by 4 bases and J by 0 bases, with 15 bases between them. Looked up from germline, CDR1 is DFQATT and CDR2 is SNEGSKA (reference sequence). CDR3 region: CSATGGRASNYGYTF. The CDR3 coding sequence is TGCAGTGCTACCGGGGGGCGAGCGTCTAACTATGGCTACACCTTC.

This sequence joins TRBV28 and TRBJ1-1; D perhaps matches TRBD1 (5 bases). Germline V gene lookup returns CDR1 MDHEN and CDR2 SYDVKM. V was trimmed by 7 bases and J by 5 bases, leaving 11 bases between them. The CDR3 length is 12 residues. The CDR3 coding sequence is TGTGCCAGCATTAGGGGAGGGACTGAAGCTTTCTTT. This codes for CASIRGGTEAFF.

This clonotype came up many times. The chain combines TRBV29-1 with TRBJ2-7; no definite D call. The CDR3 consists of 12 residues. Trimming stripped 1 base from V and 3 bases from J, with 7 bases between. Germline V CDR1 and CDR2: SQVTM, ANQGSEA. CDR3 coding DNA: TGCAGCGTTGAAGTAGCCGACTACGAGCAGTACTTC. Protein product: CSVEVADYEQYF.

In its sample, this clonotype was seen a few times. The chain couples TRBV6-1 to TRBJ2-5, with D possibly being TRBD2 (7 bases). V was pared by 5 bases and J by 5 bases, with 18 bases between. The germline V gene has CDR1 MNHNS and CDR2 SASEGT. This CDR3 is built from 15 residues. The CDR3, as DNA: TGTGCCAGCAGTAAAACGGGGGGCCGTGGGGAGACCCAGTACTTC. Protein sequence: CASSKTGGRGETQYF.

This clonotype appeared many times. This chain uses TRBV5-1 with TRBJ2-1; D ambiguous. V was trimmed by 0 bases and J by 6 bases, leaving 7 bases between them. Germline V CDR1 and CDR2: SGHRS, YFSETQ. The CDR3 covers 13 residues. CDR3 in DNA: TGCGCCAGCAGCTTGGGTTGGGGCAATGAGCAGTTCTTC. Translating it yields CASSLGWGNEQFF.

This clonotype has just one count. The chain employs TRBV13 and TRBJ2-1, with 15 bases aligning to TRBD2. Trimming cost V 3 bases and J 7 bases; bases outside gene matches: 10. This CDR3 contains 18 residues. Germline-derived CDR1 and CDR2 are PRHDT and FYEKMQ (reference sequence). The CDR3 is CASSFAEGLAGGLNEQFF. CDR3 sequence (DNA): TGTGCCAGCAGCTTCGCCGAAGGACTAGCGGGGGGGCTTAATGAGCAGTTCTTC. Together with reference TRBV13 and TRBJ2-1, the CDR3 gives the full variable domain: AAGVIQSPRHLIKEKRETATLKCYPIPRHDTVYWYQQGPGQDPQFLISFYEKMQSDKGSIPDRFSAQQFSDYHSELNMSSLELGDSALYFCASSFAEGLAGGLNEQFFGPGTRLTVL.

This chain uses TRBV30 with TRBJ2-5, with unresolved D. The germline V and J ends were trimmed by 5 bases and 5 bases, with 9 bases remaining between them. There are 11 residues in the CDR3. Germline-derived CDR1 and CDR2 are GTSNPN and SVGIG (reference sequence). The CDR3 loop reads CAWARWETQYF. The CDR3 coding sequence is TGTGCCTGGGCGCGCTGGGAGACCCAGTACTTC.

The rearrangement uses TRBV9 and TRBJ2-1; D may be TRBD1 (5 bases). The V gene lost 4 bases and the J gene lost 14 bases, with 19 bases spanning the gap. Germline V gene lookup returns CDR1 SGDLS and CDR2 YYNGEE. The length of the CDR3 is 13 residues. The DNA for the CDR3 is TGTGCCAGCAGCCCAGACCCCAGGGATAGGGAGTTCTTC. Translation: CASSPDPRDREFF.

This chain joins TRBV5-5 and TRBJ2-1, with D uncertain. The CDR3 has 15 residues. CDR1 is SGHKS, CDR2 YYEKEE, per germline (reference sequence). Deletions cut 0 bases from V and 2 bases from J, with 9 bases between. The CDR3 nucleotides read TGTGCCAGCAGCTTGGCCCCGGGTGCCTACAATGAGCAGTTCTTC. Amino acids: CASSLAPGAYNEQFF.

In its sample, this clonotype was seen a few times. V gene TRBV5-4 combines with J gene TRBJ2-1; 7 bases line up with TRBD1. Germline V gene lookup returns CDR1 SGHNT and CDR2 YYREEE (reference sequence). This CDR3 comprises 15 residues. Trimming at V came to 4 bases and at J to 0 bases, leaving 4 bases not matched to a gene. Here the CDR3 reads CASSGDSLSYNEQFF. In DNA, the CDR3 is TGTGCCAGCAGCGGGGACAGTCTCTCCTACAATGAGCAGTTCTTC.

The chain is built from TRBV5-6 and TRBJ2-1; TRBD1 might be the D (5 bases). The CDR3 sequence is 17 residues long. CDR1 and CDR2 from the germline V gene are SGHDT and YYEEEE. The germline V and J ends were trimmed by 4 bases and 0 bases, with 17 bases remaining between them. CDR3 sequence: CASSPVGLPSSYNEQFF. CDR3 DNA: TGTGCCAGCAGCCCAGTGGGGCTCCCCAGCTCCTACAATGAGCAGTTCTTC.

This clonotype was seen more than once but under ten times. This chain connects TRBV12-3 or TRBV12-4 to TRBJ1-4; D ambiguous. There are 13 residues in the CDR3. Between the trimmed V and J ends, which lost 5 bases and 0 bases, there was a span of 4 bases. The CDR3 is CASSVATNEKLFF. CDR3 coding DNA: TGTGCCAGCAGTGTTGCAACTAATGAAAAACTGTTTTTT.

The sample holds many counts of this clonotype. V gene TRBV10-3 combines with J gene TRBJ2-5, with D maybe TRBD2 (6 bases). The ends were cut back, 5 bases at V and 4 bases at J, with 20 bases in the middle. The CDR3 is 16 residues long. CDR1 and CDR2 (germline): ENHRY, SYGVKD. The CDR3 loop is CAISSLTGLPSETQYF. The CDR3 nucleotides are TGTGCCATCAGTTCCCTCACGGGACTCCCGTCAGAGACCCAGTACTTC.

This chain connects TRBV2 to TRBJ2-7; D unresolved. V gave up 1 base and J gave up 2 bases, with 6 bases separating them. This CDR3 is 13 amino acids long. CDR1 SNHLY and CDR2 FYNNEI come from the germline V gene. The CDR3 region is CASSEGAPYEQYF. The CDR3 nucleotides are TGTGCCAGCAGTGAAGGGGCACCCTACGAGCAGTACTTC.

J is TRBJ2-1 and V is TRBV18, with 10 bases that match TRBD2. V was clipped by 6 bases and J by 0 bases; unmatched bases: 8. This CDR3 region has 17 residues. From germline, CDR1 is KGHSH and CDR2 LQKENI. The CDR3 DNA reads as TGTGCCAGCTCTTCCCAACTAGCGGGGTACTCCTACAATGAGCAGTTCTTC. It translates to CASSSQLAGYSYNEQFF.

The chain joins TRBV12-3 or TRBV12-4 to TRBJ2-1; 9 nucleotides align to TRBD2. J lost 9 bases, V lost 5 bases, and 11 bases had no gene match. The CDR3 length is 15 residues. CDR3 loop: CASSPPAGGPVEQFF. The CDR3 bases are TGTGCCAGCAGTCCCCCTGCGGGGGGGCCCGTTGAGCAGTTCTTC.

A note on this clonotype: The junction shows a germline mismatch at one end, possibly a read error. The chain employs TRBV4-2 and TRBJ2-5; D is uncertain. The CDR3 spans 13 residues. The germline gives CDR1 LGHNA, CDR2 YNFKEQ. The CDR3 nucleotides read TGTGCCATCAGCCTGAGGAGACGAGAGACCCAGTACTTC. It translates to CAISLRRRETQYF.

V gene TRBV7-9 combines with J gene TRBJ2-7; D is unclear. The CDR3 contains 15 residues. Germline-derived CDR1 and CDR2 are SEHNR and FQNEAQ (reference sequence). The V end was cut by 1 base, the J end by 2 bases, with 12 bases between. The CDR3 DNA is TGTGCCAGCAGCTTAGTTCGGGCGTCCACCTACGAGCAGTACTTC. Its protein is CASSLVRASTYEQYF.

This clonotype turned up a few times. This chain's CDR3 is CSVERTLRVFWEQYF. CDR3 nucleotide sequence: TGCAGCGTTGAGAGGACCCTTAGGGTTTTTTGGGAGCAGTACTTC. The V and J genes are TRBV29-1 and TRBJ2-7; D remains ambiguous. Trimming cost V 3 bases and J 7 bases, with 22 bases left between them. This CDR3 has 15 amino acids. The germline V gene has CDR1 SQVTM and CDR2 ANQGSEA.